Below are 5 T cell receptor beta chains sequenced from a single sample in a study of T cells after yellow fever vaccination. In TCRdb, the 5' RACE reads were re-called with MiXCR into one record per CDR3 protein. The sample consists of 100,000 to 150,000 distinct CDR3 sequences, more than 6% of them appearing once. Sequencing used CD4+ T cells sorted from PBMCs, obtained less than 11 days after the first yellow fever vaccination. The receptors originated from a man between 18 and 35 years old who received the YFV17D yellow fever vaccine.

This clonotype was detected ten times or more. The chain carries TRBV9 and TRBJ2-3, with D hard to call. Germline V lookup: CDR1 SGDLS, CDR2 YYNGEE. The CDR3 covers 13 residues. Trimming cost V 4 bases and J 4 bases, with 10 bases left between them. The CDR3 loop is CASSRLHPDTQYF. For the CDR3, the DNA is TGTGCCAGCAGCCGACTCCACCCAGATACGCAGTATTTT.

This clonotype has at least ten counts. The rearrangement joins TRBV6-5 to TRBJ2-2, with D possibly being TRBD2 (7 bases). V shed 3 bases and J shed 0 bases, with 11 bases lying between them. The germline V gene encodes CDR1 MNHEY and CDR2 SVGAGI. This CDR3 spans 16 amino acids. CDR3 protein: CASSYGGGTNTGELFF. CDR3 nucleotide sequence: TGTGCCAGCAGTTATGGCGGGGGCACGAACACCGGGGAGCTGTTTTTT.

The chain combines TRBV5-6 with TRBJ1-4; 9 bases agree with TRBD1. The CDR3 totals 14 residues. With 4 bases clipped from V and 6 bases from J, the junction kept 4 bases outside the gene matches. The germline gives CDR1 SGHDT, CDR2 YYEEEE. This CDR3 is CASSRTGGDEKLFF. CDR3 DNA: TGTGCCAGCAGCCGAACAGGGGGCGATGAAAAACTGTTTTTT.

This clonotype occurred a few times. The chain couples TRBV7-8 to TRBJ1-2; tentative D call: TRBD1 (6 bases). From germline, CDR1 is SGHVS and CDR2 FQNEAQ. This CDR3 is 15 amino acids long. Trimming removed 1 base from V and 4 bases from J, with 13 bases in between. The CDR3 DNA follows: TGTGCCAGCAGCTTAGGGACAGCCAGTCCCTATGGCTACACCTTC. It yields the protein CASSLGTASPYGYTF.

This clonotype occurred many times. The chain uses TRBV25-1 and TRBJ2-2; D is perhaps TRBD2 (6 bases). V lost 7 bases and J 4 bases, leaving 10 bases between the germline ends. Germline assignment: CDR1 MGHDK and CDR2 SYGVNS. The CDR3 is made up of 13 amino acids. CDR3 loop: CASMWGGTGELFF. CDR3 nucleotide sequence: TGTGCCAGCATGTGGGGAGGCACCGGGGAGCTGTTTTTT.